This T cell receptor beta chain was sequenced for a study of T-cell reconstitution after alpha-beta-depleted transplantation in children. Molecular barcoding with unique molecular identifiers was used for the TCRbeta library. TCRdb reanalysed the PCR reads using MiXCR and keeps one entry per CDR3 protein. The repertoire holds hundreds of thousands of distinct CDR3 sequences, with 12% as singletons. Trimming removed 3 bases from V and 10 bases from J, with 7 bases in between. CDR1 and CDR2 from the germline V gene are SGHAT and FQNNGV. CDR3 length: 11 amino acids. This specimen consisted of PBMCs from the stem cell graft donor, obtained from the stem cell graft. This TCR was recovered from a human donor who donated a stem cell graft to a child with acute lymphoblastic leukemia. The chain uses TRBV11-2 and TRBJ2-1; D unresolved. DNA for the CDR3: TGTGCCAGCAGCTTTCATGAGGAGCAGTTCTTC. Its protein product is CASSFHEEQFF.